This T cell receptor beta chain is drawn from a study of T cells in Graves' hyperthyroidism and ophthalmopathy. Broader study findings: Before onset, ophthalmopathy was predicted by the model a median roughly 6.8 months earlier.

Over 18 months, lack of ophthalmopathy progression marked Graves' hyperthyroidism as stable. For the diagnoses, clinical symptoms, serum thyroxine and TRAb, thyroid ultrasound and orbital computed tomography were used. PBMCs were collected from a roughly 10 ml volume of fresh peripheral blood. Notes on this clonotype: Its antigen is not identified.

What was amplified from RNA transcripts were TCR beta CDR3 regions. The HTBI set primed first-round TCR CDR3 RT-PCR. In TCRdb, the multiplex PCR reads were re-called with MiXCR into one record per CDR3 protein. The data contain around 700,000 distinct CDR3 sequences, about 35% of them singletons. The V and J ends lost 5 bases and 5 bases, in that order; junction bases with no gene match: 3. This CDR3 comprises 14 residues. Per the germline V gene, CDR1 is LNHDA and CDR2 is SQIVND (reference sequence). The source of this sequence is a woman in her thirties or forties with Graves' hyperthyroidism. This sequence joins TRBV19 and TRBJ1-4, with 9 bases fitting TRBD1. The sequencing input was blood. CDR3 protein: CASSVQGANEKLFF. The CDR3, as DNA: TGTGCCAGTAGTGTACAGGGGGCGAATGAAAAACTGTTTTTT. Full variable domain (rest looked up from reference TRBV19 and TRBJ1-4): DGGITQSPKYLFRKEGQNVTLSCEQNLNHDAMYWYRQDPGQGLRLIYYSQIVNDFQKGDIAEGYSVSREKKESFPLTVTSAQKNPTAFYLCASSVQGANEKLFFGSGTQLSVL.